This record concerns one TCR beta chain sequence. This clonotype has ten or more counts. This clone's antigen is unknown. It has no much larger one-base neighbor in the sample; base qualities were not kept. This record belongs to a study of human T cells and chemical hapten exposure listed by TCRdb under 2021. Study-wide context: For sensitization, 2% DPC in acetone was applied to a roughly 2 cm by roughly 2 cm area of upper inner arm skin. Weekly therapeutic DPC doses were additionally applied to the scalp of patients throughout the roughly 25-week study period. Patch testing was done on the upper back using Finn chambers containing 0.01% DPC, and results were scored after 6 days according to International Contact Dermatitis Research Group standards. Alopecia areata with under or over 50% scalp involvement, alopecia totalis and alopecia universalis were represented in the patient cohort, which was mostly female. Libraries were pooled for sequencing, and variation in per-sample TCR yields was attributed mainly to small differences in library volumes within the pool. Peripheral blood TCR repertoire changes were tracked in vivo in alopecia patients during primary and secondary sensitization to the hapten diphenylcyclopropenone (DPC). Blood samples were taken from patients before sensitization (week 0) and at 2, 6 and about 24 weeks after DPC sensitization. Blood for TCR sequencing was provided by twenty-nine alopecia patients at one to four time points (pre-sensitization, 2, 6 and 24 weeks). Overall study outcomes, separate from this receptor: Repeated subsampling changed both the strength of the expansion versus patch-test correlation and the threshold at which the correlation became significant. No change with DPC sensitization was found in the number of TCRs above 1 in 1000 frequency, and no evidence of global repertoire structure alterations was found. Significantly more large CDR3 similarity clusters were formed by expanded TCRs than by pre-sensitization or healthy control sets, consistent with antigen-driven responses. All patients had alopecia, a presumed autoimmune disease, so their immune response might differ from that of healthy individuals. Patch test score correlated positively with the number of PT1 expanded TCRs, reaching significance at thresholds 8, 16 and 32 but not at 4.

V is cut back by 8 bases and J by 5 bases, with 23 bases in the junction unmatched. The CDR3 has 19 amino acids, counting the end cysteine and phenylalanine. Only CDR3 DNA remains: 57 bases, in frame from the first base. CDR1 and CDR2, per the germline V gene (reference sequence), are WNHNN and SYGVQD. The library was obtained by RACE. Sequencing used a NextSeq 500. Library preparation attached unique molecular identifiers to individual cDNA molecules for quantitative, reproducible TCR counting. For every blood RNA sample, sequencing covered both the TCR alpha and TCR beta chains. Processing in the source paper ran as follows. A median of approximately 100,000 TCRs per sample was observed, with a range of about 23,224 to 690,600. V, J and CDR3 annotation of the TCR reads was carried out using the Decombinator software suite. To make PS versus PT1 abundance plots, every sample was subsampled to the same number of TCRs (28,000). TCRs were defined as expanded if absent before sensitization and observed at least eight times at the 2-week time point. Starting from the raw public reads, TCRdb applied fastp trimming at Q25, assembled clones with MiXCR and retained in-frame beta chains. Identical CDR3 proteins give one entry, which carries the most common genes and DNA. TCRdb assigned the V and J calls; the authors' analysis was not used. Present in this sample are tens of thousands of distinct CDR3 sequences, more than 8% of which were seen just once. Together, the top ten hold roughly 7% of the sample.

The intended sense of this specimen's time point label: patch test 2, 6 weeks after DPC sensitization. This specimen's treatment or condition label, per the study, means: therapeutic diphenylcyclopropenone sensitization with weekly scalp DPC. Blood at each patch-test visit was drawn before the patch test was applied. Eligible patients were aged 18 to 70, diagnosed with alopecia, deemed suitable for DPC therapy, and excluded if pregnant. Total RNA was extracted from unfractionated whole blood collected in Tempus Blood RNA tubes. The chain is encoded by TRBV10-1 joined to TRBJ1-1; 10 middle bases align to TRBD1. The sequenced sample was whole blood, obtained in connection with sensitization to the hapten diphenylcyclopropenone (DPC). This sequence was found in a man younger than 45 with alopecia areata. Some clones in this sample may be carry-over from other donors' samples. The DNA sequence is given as TGCGCCAGCCGACCAACCGACAGGGGGCTCATGAAGGGGAGTACTGAAGCTTTCTTT. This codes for CASRPTDRGLMKGSTEAFF.